The 27 T cell receptor beta chains below all came from one sample that was sequenced in a study of tumor-infiltrating lymphocytes in localized non-small cell lung cancer. Produced via immunoSEQ multiplex PCR; TCRdb's table is partial and in-frame only. Of roughly 30,000 clones listed, 80% to 90% were seen once; the top ten hold approximately 2%. The specimen was lung tumor tissue. These receptors were collected from a human donor with non-small cell lung cancer.

J is TRBJ1-1 and V is TRBV18, with D unclear. CDR3 size: 13 residues. Trimming took 6 bases from V and 0 from J, leaving 8 bases between them. Germline loops: CDR1 KGHSH, CDR2 LQKENI. The CDR3 nucleotides read TGTGCCAGCTCCCCATCGGTGAACACTGAAGCTTTCTTT. Amino acid sequence: CASSPSVNTEAFF.

The chain has TRBV2 and TRBJ1-3; D uncertain. The CDR3 is 13 residues long. CDR1 and CDR2 from the germline V gene are SNHLY and FYNNEI. V was clipped by 2 bases and J by 4 bases, with 6 bases between them. The CDR3 loop reads CASSELSGNTIYF. The CDR3, as DNA: TGTGCCAGCAGTGAACTTTCCGGAAACACCATATATTTT.

The chain couples TRBV5-5 to TRBJ1-2; maybe TRBD1 (5 bases). This CDR3 is built from 14 residues. The V end was cut by 6 bases, the J end by 3 bases, with 15 bases between. In germline, CDR1 is SGHKS, CDR2 YYEKEE (reference sequence). CDR3 residues: CASTLTRGDYGYTF. In DNA, the CDR3 is TGTGCCAGCACCCTCACCCGGGGCGACTATGGCTACACCTTC. The variable domain in full, with the rest retrieved from reference TRBV5-5 and TRBJ1-2, is DAGVTQSPTHLIKTRGQQVTLRCSPISGHKSVSWYQQVLGQGPQFIFQYYEKEERGRGNFPDRFSARQFPNYSSELNVNALLLGDSALYLCASTLTRGDYGYTFGSGTRLTVV.

This clone was seen a single time. The genes are TRBV5-4 and TRBJ2-4, with 7 bases fitting TRBD1. This CDR3 contains 15 residues. CDR1 and CDR2 (germline): SGHNT, YYREEE (reference sequence). V gave up 1 base and J gave up 11 bases; unmatched junction bases: 12. Here the CDR3 reads CASSLNRGGGMVQYF. The CDR3, as DNA: TGTGCCAGCAGCTTGAACAGGGGTGGCGGAATGGTTCAGTACTTC.

The chain has TRBV4-1 and TRBJ1-5; perhaps TRBD1 as D (5 bases). The CDR3 is 19 amino acids. Germline V CDR1 and CDR2: MGHRA, YSYEKL. V was clipped by 1 base and J by 1 base, with 20 bases between them. The CDR3 region is CASSQVIGDGVRSNQPQHF. In DNA form, the CDR3 reads TGCGCCAGCAGCCAAGTAATAGGGGACGGGGTTAGGAGCAATCAGCCCCAGCATTTT.

The chain links TRBV6-6 to TRBJ1-2; no clear D gene. Trimming stripped 6 bases from V and 3 bases from J, with 8 bases between. Germline V gene lookup returns CDR1 MNHNY and CDR2 SVGAGI (reference sequence). The CDR3 spans 12 residues. CDR3 bases: TGTGCCAGCAGCTTCGGGGACTATGGCTACACCTTC. Translated: CASSFGDYGYTF.

The chain links TRBV7-8 to TRBJ2-5; 13 nucleotides line up with TRBD2. Germline loops: CDR1 SGHVS, CDR2 FQNEAQ. This CDR3 has 18 residues. Germline trimming cut 1 base from V and 4 bases from J; bases unmatched to any gene: 9. CDR3 nucleotides: TGTGCCAGCAGCTTAGGAGTGACTAGCGGGGGGCTGGGAGAGACCCAGTACTTC. This encodes CASSLGVTSGGLGETQYF.

The gene calls are TRBV10-3 and TRBJ2-5, with D possibly TRBD2 on 6 matching bases. The germline gives CDR1 ENHRY, CDR2 SYGVKD. The V end was cut by 0 bases, the J end by 3 bases, with 14 bases between. This CDR3 comprises 16 residues. The CDR3 loop is CAISESVRGVKETQYF. The CDR3 DNA sequence: TGTGCCATCAGTGAGTCGGTGCGGGGAGTTAAAGAGACCCAGTACTTC.

J is TRBJ2-5 and V is TRBV7-2; D not certain. Germline CDR1 reads SGHTA; CDR2 reads FQGNSA. This CDR3 contains 13 residues. V lost 1 base to trimming and J lost 5 bases, with 8 bases between them. The CDR3 here is CASSLDARETQYF. DNA for the CDR3: TGTGCCAGCAGCTTAGACGCGCGGGAGACCCAGTACTTC. Full variable domain (remainder filled in from reference TRBV7-2 and TRBJ2-5): GAGVSQSPSNKVTEKGKDVELRCDPISGHTALYWYRQSLGQGLEFLIYFQGNSAPDKSGLPSDRFSAERTGGSVSTLTIQRTQQEDSAVYLCASSLDARETQYFGPGTRLLVL.

This clone was detected only once. This CDR3 is CASSSRAWEGYTF. The CDR3, as DNA: TGTGCCAGCAGCTCACGGGCCTGGGAGGGCTACACCTTC. The chain combines TRBV7-9 with TRBJ1-2; D remains unclear. V lost 4 bases to trimming and J lost 8 bases, with 14 bases between them. This CDR3 is 13 amino acids long. Germline-derived CDR1 and CDR2 are SEHNR and FQNEAQ (reference sequence).

This chain connects TRBV18 to TRBJ2-3; 14 nucleotides match TRBD2. Germline V gene sequence: CDR1 KGHSH, CDR2 LQKENI. The CDR3 consists of 18 residues. V shed 6 bases and J 3 bases; nucleotides not matched to a gene: 11. The CDR3 loop is CASSPILGTSGGTDTQYF. CDR3 sequence (DNA): TGTGCCAGCTCGCCGATACTCGGGACTAGCGGGGGTACAGATACGCAGTATTTT.

The chain is built from TRBV6-4 and TRBJ2-1; possibly TRBD1 for D (6 bases). The V end lost 4 bases, the J end lost 3 bases, and 13 bases lay between the germline ends. The CDR3 loop spans 15 amino acids. The V gene's germline CDR1 is MRHNA and CDR2 SNTAGT. The CDR3, as DNA: TGTGCCAGCAGTGCCTCGGGACACGACTACAATGAGCAGTTCTTC. It specifies CASSASGHDYNEQFF.

V usage is TRBV7-9 and J usage is TRBJ2-3; D is uncertain. The CDR3 loop spans 15 amino acids. In germline, CDR1 is SEHNR, CDR2 FQNEAQ (reference sequence). Between the trimmed V and J ends, which lost 1 base and 1 base, there was a span of 9 bases. The CDR3 coding sequence is TGTGCCAGCAGCTTAGTGACTGAGCGCACAGATACGCAGTATTTT. Protein: CASSLVTERTDTQYF.

The V gene is TRBV19, the J gene TRBJ1-2, with D tentatively TRBD1 (5 bases). This CDR3 has 15 residues. V gave up 4 bases and J gave up 6 bases, with 18 bases separating them. Per germline, CDR1 LNHDA and CDR2 SQIVND (reference sequence). The CDR3 region has the DNA TGTGCCAGTAGTACCCGATCGGGCTCCAGGGATGGCTACACCTTC. It is translated as CASSTRSGSRDGYTF.

The gene calls are TRBV4-3 and TRBJ2-4, with D uncertain. V lost 2 bases to trimming and J lost 1 base, with 18 bases between them. CDR3 length: 18 residues. Looked up from germline, CDR1 is LGHNA and CDR2 is YSLEER. The CDR3 reads CASSQTPPDMFAKNIQYF. CDR3 sequence (DNA): TGCGCCAGCAGCCAAACCCCTCCCGACATGTTCGCCAAAAACATTCAGTACTTC.

The chain is built from TRBV2 and TRBJ1-6, with D hard to call. V was cut by 7 bases and J by 0 bases, with 16 bases left in between. Germline-derived CDR1 and CDR2 are SNHLY and FYNNEI. The CDR3 runs 17 residues. This chain's CDR3 is CASNSGRKSSYNSPLHF. The CDR3 DNA reads as TGTGCCAGCAACTCGGGCCGAAAGAGCTCCTATAATTCACCCCTCCACTTT.

The J gene is TRBJ1-2, the V gene TRBV5-1; no definite D call. The CDR3 covers 12 residues. Trimming took 5 bases from V and 6 from J, leaving 11 bases between them. Germline-derived CDR1 and CDR2 are SGHRS and YFSETQ. The CDR3 DNA reads TGCGCCAGCAGTCAGGATGGGGATGGCTACACCTTC. This encodes CASSQDGDGYTF.

V and J are TRBV11-3 and TRBJ2-5, with D possibly being TRBD2 (6 bases). This CDR3 has 15 amino acids. V lost 5 bases, J lost 1 base, and 14 bases lay in between. The germline CDR1 and CDR2 sequences are SGHNT and YENEEA. Here the CDR3 reads CASSPQPGGQETQYF. The CDR3 nucleotides read TGTGCCAGCAGCCCCCAGCCCGGGGGCCAAGAGACCCAGTACTTC. The complete variable domain, with remaining parts taken from reference TRBV11-3 and TRBJ2-5, reads EAGVVQSPRYKIIEKKQPVAFWCNPISGHNTLYWYLQNLGQGPELLIRYENEEAVDDSQLPKDRFSAERLKGVDSTLKIQPAELGDSAVYLCASSPQPGGQETQYFGPGTRLLVL.

The chain joins TRBV9 to TRBJ1-1, with D possibly being TRBD1 (6 bases). This CDR3 is 15 amino acids long. Between the trimmed V and J ends, which lost 4 bases and 4 bases, there was a span of 17 bases. In germline, CDR1 is SGDLS, CDR2 YYNGEE. CDR3 protein: CASSPGQLGITEAFF. The CDR3 coding sequence is TGTGCCAGCAGCCCCGGACAGCTTGGGATCACTGAAGCTTTCTTT.

The chain uses TRBV30 and TRBJ1-5; D might be TRBD1 (6 bases). V lost 3 bases, J lost 5 bases, and 17 bases lay in between. Germline loops: CDR1 GTSNPN, CDR2 SVGIG (reference sequence). The CDR3 sequence is 15 residues long. The CDR3 here is CAWSPMGDNYQPQHF. The CDR3 DNA reads as TGTGCCTGGAGCCCAATGGGGGACAATTATCAGCCCCAGCATTTT. The full variable domain, its missing parts supplied by reference TRBV30 and TRBJ1-5, is SQTIHQWPATLVQPVGSPLSLECTVEGTSNPNLYWYRQAAGRGLQLLFYSVGIGQISSEVPQNLSASRPQDRQFILSSKKLLLSDSGFYLCAWSPMGDNYQPQHFGDGTRLSIL.

The chain uses TRBV5-4 and TRBJ2-5; TRBD2 matches at 10 bases. V lost 3 bases to trimming and J lost 5 bases; unmatched junction nucleotides: 10. The germline gives CDR1 SGHNT, CDR2 YYREEE (reference sequence). This CDR3 has 16 residues. CDR3 amino acids: CASSSKGLAGVETQYF. The CDR3 DNA sequence: TGTGCCAGCAGCTCTAAAGGGCTAGCGGGGGTTGAGACCCAGTACTTC. Full variable domain (outside the CDR3, taken from reference TRBV5-4 and TRBJ2-5): ETGVTQSPTHLIKTRGQQVTLRCSSQSGHNTVSWYQQALGQGPQFIFQYYREEENGRGNFPPRFSGLQFPNYSSELNVNALELDDSALYLCASSSKGLAGVETQYFGPGTRLLVL.

In this sample, this clone turned up once. The CDR3 region is CATSRARANYGYTF. CDR3 nucleotide sequence: TGTGCCACCAGCAGAGCAAGGGCAAACTATGGCTACACCTTC. V gene TRBV15 combines with J gene TRBJ1-2; D uncertain. The CDR3 is 14 amino acids. V was clipped by 1 base and J by 2 bases, with 8 bases between them. CDR1 and CDR2 (germline): LNHNV, YYDKDF (reference sequence). The variable domain in full, with the rest retrieved from reference TRBV15 and TRBJ1-2, is DAMVIQNPRYQVTQFGKPVTLSCSQTLNHNVMYWYQQKSSQAPKLLFHYYDKDFNNEADTPDNFQSRRPNTSFCFLDIRSPGLGDTAMYLCATSRARANYGYTFGSGTRLTVV.

This chain links TRBV29-1 with TRBJ1-2; D uncertain. The CDR3 loop spans 14 amino acids. Germline assignment: CDR1 SQVTM and CDR2 ANQGSEA. V was clipped by 5 bases and J by 2 bases, with 15 bases between them. The DNA for the CDR3 is TGCAGCGTTACTTCCACTTCACTAAACTATGGCTACACCTTC. Residues: CSVTSTSLNYGYTF.

The chain joins TRBV7-2 to TRBJ2-7, with D perhaps TRBD1 or TRBD2 (5 bases each). V was trimmed by 5 bases and J by 7 bases, leaving 15 bases between them. CDR1 and CDR2 (germline): SGHTA, FQGNSA. The CDR3 is 13 amino acids. In nucleotides, the CDR3 is TGTGCCAGCAGCCGGGACCTTCCGGGTGAGCAGTACTTC. This codes for CASSRDLPGEQYF.

The chain combines TRBV4-1 with TRBJ1-1, with D perhaps TRBD1 (5 bases). This CDR3 is 16 amino acids long. V was clipped by 4 bases and J by 4 bases, with 19 bases between them. The germline V gene has CDR1 MGHRA and CDR2 YSYEKL. For the CDR3, the DNA is TGCGCCAGCAGCCCCCTCGGGACCTCTACCCTCACTGAAGCTTTCTTT. This codes for CASSPLGTSTLTEAFF.

This chain links TRBV6-5 with TRBJ2-6; no clear D gene. Trimming left V 2 bases short and J 3 bases short, with 5 bases between. In germline, CDR1 is MNHEY, CDR2 SVGAGI. The CDR3 length is 14 residues. As DNA, the CDR3 is TGTGCCAGCAGTTACCTTGGTGGGGCCAACGTCCTGACTTTC. This gives the protein CASSYLGGANVLTF.

The gene calls are TRBV19 and TRBJ1-3; D not resolved. This CDR3 spans 14 amino acids. Germline V gene sequence: CDR1 LNHDA, CDR2 SQIVND (reference sequence). Trimming removed 3 bases from V and 4 bases from J, with 10 bases in between. CDR3 sequence: CASSIRRTGNTIYF. CDR3 bases: TGTGCCAGTAGTATTCGCAGGACGGGAAACACCATATATTTT.